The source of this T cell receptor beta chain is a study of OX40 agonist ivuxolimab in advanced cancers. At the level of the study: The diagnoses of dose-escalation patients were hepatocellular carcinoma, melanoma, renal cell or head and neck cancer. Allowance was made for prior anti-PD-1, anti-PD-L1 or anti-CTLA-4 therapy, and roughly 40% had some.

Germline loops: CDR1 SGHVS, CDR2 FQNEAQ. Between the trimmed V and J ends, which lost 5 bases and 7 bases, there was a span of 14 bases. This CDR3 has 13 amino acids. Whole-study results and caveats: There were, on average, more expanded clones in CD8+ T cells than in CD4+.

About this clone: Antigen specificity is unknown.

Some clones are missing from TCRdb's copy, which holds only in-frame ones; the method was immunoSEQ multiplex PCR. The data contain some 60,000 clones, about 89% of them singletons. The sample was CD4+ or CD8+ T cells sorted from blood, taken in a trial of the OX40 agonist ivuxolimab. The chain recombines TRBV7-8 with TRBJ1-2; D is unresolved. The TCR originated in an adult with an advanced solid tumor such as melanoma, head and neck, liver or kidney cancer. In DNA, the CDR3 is TGTGCCAGCAGCCCTCAGGACCGGGCTGGCTACACCTTC. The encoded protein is CASSPQDRAGYTF.